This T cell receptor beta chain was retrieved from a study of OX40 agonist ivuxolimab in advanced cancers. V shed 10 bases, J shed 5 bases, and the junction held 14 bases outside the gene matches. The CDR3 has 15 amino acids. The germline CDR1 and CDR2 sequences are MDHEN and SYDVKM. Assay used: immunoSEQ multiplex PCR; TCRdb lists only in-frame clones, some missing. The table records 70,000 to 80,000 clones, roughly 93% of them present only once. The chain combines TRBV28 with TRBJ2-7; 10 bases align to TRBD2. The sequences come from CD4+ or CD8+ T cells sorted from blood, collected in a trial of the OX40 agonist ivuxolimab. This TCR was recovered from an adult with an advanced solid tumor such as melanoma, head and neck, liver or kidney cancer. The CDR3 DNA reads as TGTGCCACCCTAAACTGGCTAGCGGGAGTAAACGAGCAGTACTTC. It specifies CATLNWLAGVNEQYF.